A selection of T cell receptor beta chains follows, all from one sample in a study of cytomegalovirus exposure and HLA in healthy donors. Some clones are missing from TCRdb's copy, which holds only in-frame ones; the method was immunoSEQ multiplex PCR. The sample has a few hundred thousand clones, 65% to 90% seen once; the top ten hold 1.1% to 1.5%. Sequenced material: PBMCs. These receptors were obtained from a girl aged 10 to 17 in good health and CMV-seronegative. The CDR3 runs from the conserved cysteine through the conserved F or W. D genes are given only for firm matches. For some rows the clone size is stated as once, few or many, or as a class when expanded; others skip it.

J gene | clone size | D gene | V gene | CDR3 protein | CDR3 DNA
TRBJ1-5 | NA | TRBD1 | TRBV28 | CASRRQGARGNQPQHF | TGTGCCAGCAGAAGACAGGGGGCCCGCGGCAATCAGCCCCAGCATTTT
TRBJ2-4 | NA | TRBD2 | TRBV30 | CAWSLTSGGGNIQYF | TGTGCCTGGAGTTTGACTAGCGGGGGCGGAAACATTCAGTACTTC
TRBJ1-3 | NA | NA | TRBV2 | CASSTSGLSGNTIYF | TGTGCCAGCAGTACCAGTGGGCTGTCTGGAAACACCATATATTTT
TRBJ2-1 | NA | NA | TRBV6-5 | CASSFSDSWVYNEQFF | TGTGCCAGCAGTTTCTCAGACAGCTGGGTTTACAATGAGCAGTTCTTC
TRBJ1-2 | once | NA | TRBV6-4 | CASSDNVGAGGYTF | TGTGCCAGCAGTGACAACGTAGGGGCAGGTGGCTACACCTTC
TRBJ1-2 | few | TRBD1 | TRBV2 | CASSQDRDVHGYTF | TGTGCCAGCAGCCAGGACAGGGACGTACATGGCTACACCTTC
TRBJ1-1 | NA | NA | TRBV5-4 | CASSPETPYTEAFF | TGTGCCAGCAGCCCGGAGACTCCCTACACTGAAGCTTTCTTT
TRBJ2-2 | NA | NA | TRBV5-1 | CASTPRIGDTGELFF | TGCGCCAGCACCCCACGTATAGGGGACACCGGGGAGCTGTTTTTT
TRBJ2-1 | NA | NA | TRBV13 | CASSLQGSSNEQFF | TGTGCCAGCAGCTTACAAGGGAGTAGCAATGAGCAGTTCTTC
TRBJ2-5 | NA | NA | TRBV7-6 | CASSPRGSAETQYF | TGTGCCAGCAGCCCTCGGGGGAGTGCGGAGACCCAGTACTTC
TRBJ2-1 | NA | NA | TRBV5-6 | CASSYWTVYNEQFF | TGTGCCAGCAGCTACTGGACAGTCTACAATGAGCAGTTCTTC
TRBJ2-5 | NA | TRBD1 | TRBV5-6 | CASSLGTGAGETQYF | TGTGCCAGCAGCCTCGGGACAGGGGCAGGGGAGACCCAGTACTTC
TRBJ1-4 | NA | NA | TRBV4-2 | CASSQRQVGEKLFF | TGTGCCAGCAGCCAACGACAGGTCGGTGAAAAACTGTTTTTT
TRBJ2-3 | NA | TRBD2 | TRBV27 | CASTLTSRAGVTDTQYF | TGTGCCAGCACCCTCACGAGTCGGGCGGGAGTAACAGATACGCAGTATTTT
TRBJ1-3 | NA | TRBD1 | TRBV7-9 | CASSPQGVPGNTIYF | TGTGCCAGCAGCCCACAGGGGGTGCCCGGAAACACCATATATTTT
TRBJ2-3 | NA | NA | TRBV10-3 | CAISATVTDTQYF | TGTGCCATCAGTGCGACAGTCACAGATACGCAGTATTTT
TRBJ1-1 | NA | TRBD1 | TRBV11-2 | CASSSLPGQGPDTEAFF | TGTGCCAGCAGCTCCCTCCCGGGACAGGGGCCGGACACTGAAGCTTTCTTT
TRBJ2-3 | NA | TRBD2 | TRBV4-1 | CASSQSAASGGWADTQYF | TGCGCCAGCAGCCAAAGTGCCGCTAGCGGGGGGTGGGCAGATACGCAGTATTTT
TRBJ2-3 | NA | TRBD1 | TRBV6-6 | CASSYWDRGITDTQYF | TGTGCCAGCAGTTACTGGGACAGGGGTATTACAGATACGCAGTATTTT
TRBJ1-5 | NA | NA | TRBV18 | CASSQGDSNQPQHF | TGTGCCAGCTCACAGGGGGATAGCAATCAGCCCCAGCATTTT
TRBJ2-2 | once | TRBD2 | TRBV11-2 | CASSLELGGRGELFF | TGTGCCAGCAGCTTAGAGCTGGGAGGGAGGGGGGAGCTGTTTTTT
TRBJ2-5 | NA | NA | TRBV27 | CASSDTTRPEETQYF | TGTGCCAGCAGTGATACGACTAGACCGGAGGAGACCCAGTACTTC
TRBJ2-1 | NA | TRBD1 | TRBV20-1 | CSGQGYNEQFF | TGCAGTGGACAGGGATACAATGAGCAGTTCTTC
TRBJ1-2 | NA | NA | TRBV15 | CATSRASGFGYTF | TGTGCCACCAGCAGAGCGTCAGGGTTTGGCTACACCTTC
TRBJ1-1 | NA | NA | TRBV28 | CATLRRPNTEAFF | TGTGCCACCCTACGGAGGCCGAACACTGAAGCTTTCTTT
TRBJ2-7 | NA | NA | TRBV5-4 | CASSSHGGSYEQYF | TGTGCCAGCAGCTCTCATGGCGGTAGCTACGAGCAGTACTTC
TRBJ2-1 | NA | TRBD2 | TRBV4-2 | CASSQGSGSSYNEQFF | TGTGCCAGCAGCCAAGGAAGCGGGAGTTCCTACAATGAGCAGTTCTTC
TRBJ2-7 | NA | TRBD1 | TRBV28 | CASSSGDRVINEQYF | TGTGCCAGCAGTTCAGGGGACAGGGTGATCAACGAGCAGTACTTC
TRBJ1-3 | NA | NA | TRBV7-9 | CASSSSLSTNSGNTIYF | TGTGCCAGCAGCTCGAGCCTCTCCACCAACTCTGGAAACACCATATATTTT
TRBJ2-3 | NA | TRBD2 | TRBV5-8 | CASSLGRGGTDTQYF | TGTGCCAGCAGCTTAGGGCGGGGGGGCACAGATACGCAGTATTTT
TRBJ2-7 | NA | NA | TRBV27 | CASSLSRVGEQYF | TGTGCCAGCAGTTTATCTCGGGTTGGCGAGCAGTACTTC
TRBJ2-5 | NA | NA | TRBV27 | CASSLRSKETQYF | TGTGCCAGCAGTTTGAGGTCCAAAGAGACCCAGTACTTC
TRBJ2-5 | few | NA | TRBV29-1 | CSGQVGRETQYF | TGCAGCGGGCAGGTGGGGAGAGAGACCCAGTACTTC
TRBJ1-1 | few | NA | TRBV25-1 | CASSQTSFRGEAFF | TGTGCCAGCAGTCAGACAAGTTTTCGAGGGGAAGCTTTCTTT
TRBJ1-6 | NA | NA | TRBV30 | CAWSLTGINSPLHF | TGTGCCTGGAGTCTTACAGGTATCAATTCACCCCTCCACTTT